This entry concerns a single TCR beta chain. The data were obtained in a study of cytomegalovirus exposure and HLA in healthy donors. The PCR was carried out with 60 Vbeta primers and 13 Jbeta primers. Produced via immunoSEQ multiplex PCR; TCRdb's table is partial and in-frame only. The top ten hold around 5.9% of the sample, which has 55,000 to 70,000 clones, about 84% seen once. Germline V gives CDR1 SGHRS, CDR2 YFSETQ. V shed 3 bases, J shed 0 bases, and the junction held 6 bases outside the gene matches. This CDR3 has 16 residues. This sequence was found in a male donor in good health and CMV-seronegative. The sample taken for sequencing was PBMCs. The gene calls are TRBV5-1 and TRBJ1-1, with 9 bases lining up with TRBD1. CDR3 DNA sequence: TGCGCCAGCAGCTCGGGGACAGGGTCCATGAACACTGAAGCTTTCTTT. This gives the protein CASSSGTGSMNTEAFF.